These 21 T cell receptor beta chains share one sample of origin, sequenced in a study of T cells in Graves' hyperthyroidism and ophthalmopathy (dated by TCRdb to the late 2010s). The library was built by means of multiplex PCR. Instrument used: Illumina HiSeq 2000. Amplification of TCR beta CDR3 regions was carried out from RNA transcripts. The first round of RT-PCR for the TCR CDR3 was performed with the HTBI primer set and the Qiagen OneStep RT-PCR kit. TCRdb redid the processing of the public reads, applying fastp at Q25 and MiXCR, and retained in-frame beta chains. CDR3 protein sequences are deduplicated, and each keeps its most common genes and DNA. The sample table shows around 440,000 distinct CDR3 sequences, and around a sixth are seen once. About 14% of the sample is in the top ten clones. The source material was blood. The receptors stem from a woman aged 18 to 35 with Graves' hyperthyroidism.

Many counts were recorded for this clonotype. This rearrangement joins TRBV10-1 to TRBJ2-1; 8 bases map to TRBD2. This CDR3 is 16 amino acids long. Germline trimming cut 3 bases from V and 5 bases from J; bases unmatched to any gene: 9. Germline V CDR1 and CDR2: WNHNN, SYGVQD (reference sequence). The CDR3 region is CASSEFTSGNHNEQFF. Here the CDR3 DNA reads TGCGCCAGCAGTGAATTCACTAGCGGTAACCACAATGAGCAGTTCTTC.

This clonotype occurred many times. The chain recombines TRBV11-2 with TRBJ1-1; 8 bases are a match to TRBD1. This CDR3 is 16 amino acids long. J gave up 5 bases and V 2 bases, and 10 bases lay outside the gene matches. CDR1 SGHAT and CDR2 FQNNGV come from the germline V gene. This CDR3 reads CASSLNPTGGRTEAFF. The CDR3 coding sequence is TGTGCCAGCAGCTTAAATCCCACAGGGGGGAGGACTGAAGCTTTCTTT.

This clonotype was found many times. The gene calls are TRBV6-5 and TRBJ2-5; tentatively, D is TRBD2 (6 bases). Trimming shortened V by 2 bases and J by 5 bases, and 18 bases separated the two germline ends. Looked up from germline, CDR1 is MNHEY and CDR2 is SVGAGI. This CDR3 comprises 16 residues. The CDR3: CASSYRDWYMGETQYF. CDR3 coding DNA: TGTGCCAGCAGTTACCGGGACTGGTATATGGGGGAGACCCAGTACTTC.

This clonotype was observed a few times. The V gene is TRBV7-9, the J gene TRBJ2-3; D call uncertain. Germline lookup yields CDR1 SEHNR and CDR2 FQNEAQ (reference sequence). This CDR3 has 16 residues. V lost 5 bases, J lost 0 bases, and 15 bases lay in between. The CDR3 protein is CASSRAVAASTDTQYF. The CDR3 nucleotides read TGTGCCAGCAGCCGGGCGGTGGCAGCTAGCACAGATACGCAGTATTTT.

This chain links TRBV7-2 with TRBJ2-5, with D uncertain. Germline CDR1 and CDR2: SGHTA and FQGNSA. V was cut by 2 bases and J by 7 bases, with 20 bases left in between. The CDR3 runs 16 residues. The CDR3 bases are TGTGCCAGCAGCTTATCTCCAGGCCGAGCTGTAGGGACCCAGTACTTC. It specifies CASSLSPGRAVGTQYF.

This clonotype has just a few counts. This chain links TRBV24-1 with TRBJ1-4; unclear D gene. The CDR3 length is 17 residues. The V end was cut by 5 bases, the J end by 3 bases, with 18 bases between. CDR1 and CDR2 from the germline V gene are KGHDR and SFDVKD. CDR3 nucleotide sequence: TGTGCCACCAGTGCTGGCAGAAGCCGGAATGCTAATGAAAAACTGTTTTTT. This gives the protein CATSAGRSRNANEKLFF.

This clonotype showed up just a few times. This chain links TRBV5-4 with TRBJ1-1, with a weak D call TRBD1 (5 bases). The CDR3 runs to 13 residues. Trimming cost V 5 bases and J 1 base, with 9 bases left between them. Germline values: CDR1 SGHNT, CDR2 YYREEE (reference sequence). The CDR3 nucleotides are TGTGCCAGCAGGGGGACGGCGAACACTGAAGCTTTCTTT. This translates into CASRGTANTEAFF.

The sample holds many counts of this clonotype. V and J are TRBV5-8 and TRBJ2-1, with D possibly matching TRBD1 (6 bases). Germline loops: CDR1 SGHTS, CDR2 YDEGEE. The CDR3 runs 15 residues. Trimming pared 4 bases from V and 7 bases from J, leaving 18 bases between. The CDR3 DNA reads as TGTGCCAGCAGCCCAGGGGTCTCCTTTGTAAATGAGCAGTTCTTC. Translated: CASSPGVSFVNEQFF.

The table lists this clonotype with many counts. This rearrangement joins TRBV7-2 to TRBJ1-4, with D possibly being TRBD1 (5 bases). The germline CDR1 and CDR2 sequences are SGHTA and FQGNSA. The CDR3 is 16 residues long. Deletions cut 3 bases from V and 2 bases from J, with 13 bases between. The CDR3 protein is CASSFSKGWTNEKLFF. The CDR3 DNA is TGTGCCAGCAGCTTTTCGAAGGGGTGGACTAATGAAAAACTGTTTTTT.

This clonotype occurred many times. V usage is TRBV28 and J usage is TRBJ2-7; 10 nucleotides match TRBD1. Germline CDR1 and CDR2: MDHEN and SYDVKM. V shed 4 bases and J 5 bases; nucleotides not matched to a gene: 8. The CDR3 has 15 residues. The CDR3 loop is CASSSSVGTGDEQYF. The CDR3, as DNA: TGTGCCAGCAGTTCCTCCGTCGGGACAGGGGACGAGCAGTACTTC.

This clonotype was counted ten times or more. CDR3 protein: CSAREGTVKETQYF. In nucleotides, the CDR3 is TGCAGTGCTAGAGAAGGGACAGTAAAAGAGACCCAGTACTTC. J is TRBJ2-5 and V is TRBV20-1; 7 bases align to TRBD1. After removal of 0 bases from V and 3 bases from J, the junction contained 4 bases not matched to a gene. The CDR3 is 14 residues long. The germline V gene encodes CDR1 DFQATT and CDR2 SNEGSKA (reference sequence).

This clonotype was observed many times. The gene calls are TRBV11-2 and TRBJ2-7; D not certain. The V and J ends lost 2 bases and 3 bases respectively, with 8 bases between them. The CDR3 covers 13 residues. CDR1 SGHAT and CDR2 FQNNGV come from the germline V gene. CDR3 sequence reads: CASSLPRHYEQYF. DNA for the CDR3: TGTGCCAGCAGCTTACCACGGCACTACGAGCAGTACTTC.

This clonotype was detected many times. This chain connects TRBV20-1 to TRBJ2-5; TRBD2 agrees at 9 bases. The germline V gene has CDR1 DFQATT and CDR2 SNEGSKA (reference sequence). The CDR3 sequence is 16 residues long. The junction had 6 bases not matched to a gene; V was cut back by 0 bases and J by 1 base. The CDR3 DNA follows: TGCAGTGCTAGAGATGTGACTAGCGGCCTCCAAGAGACCCAGTACTTC. It translates to CSARDVTSGLQETQYF.

The genes are TRBV2 and TRBJ2-7, with D maybe TRBD2 (5 bases). CDR1 and CDR2 from the germline V gene are SNHLY and FYNNEI. Trimming took 4 bases from V and 4 from J, leaving 14 bases between them. The CDR3 is 14 residues long. The CDR3 region has the DNA TGTGCCAGCAGTGGAAGTGACCAGCGGTACGAGCAGTACTTC. Protein sequence: CASSGSDQRYEQYF. The complete variable domain, with remaining parts taken from reference TRBV2 and TRBJ2-7, reads EPEVTQTPSHQVTQMGQEVILRCVPISNHLYFYWYRQILGQKVEFLVSFYNNEISEKSEIFDDQFSVERPDGSNFTLKIRSTKLEDSAMYFCASSGSDQRYEQYFGPGTRLTVT.

This clonotype occurred many times. The CDR3 spells CASSLTSFSADTQYF. The CDR3 region has the DNA TGTGCCAGCAGCTTAACTAGCTTCAGCGCAGATACGCAGTATTTT. V gene TRBV7-3 combines with J gene TRBJ2-3; D is ambiguous. CDR1 and CDR2 (germline): SGHTA, FQGTGA. This CDR3 has 15 amino acids. V lost 0 bases and J 4 bases, leaving 11 bases between the germline ends.

V is TRBV5-6 and J is TRBJ1-5; a weak D match, TRBD1 (6 bases). V lost 3 bases and J 3 bases, leaving 10 bases between the germline ends. The CDR3 runs 14 residues. Germline V gene sequence: CDR1 SGHDT, CDR2 YYEEEE. The chain's CDR3 is CASSSQGINQPQHF. The CDR3 DNA reads as TGTGCCAGCAGCTCGCAGGGGATCAATCAGCCCCAGCATTTT.

This clonotype was seen a handful of times. The CDR3 DNA is TGTGCCAGCAGCTTAGTTGTGGGCCGTGGAGAGACCCAGTACTTC. This gives the protein CASSLVVGRGETQYF. J is TRBJ2-5 and V is TRBV7-8, with no clear D. Deletions cut 1 base from V and 4 bases from J, with 13 bases between. There are 15 residues in the CDR3. Germline CDR1 is SGHVS and CDR2 is FQNEAQ.

The CDR3 DNA is TGTGCCAGCAGCTTCAATTTCGGGCAGTACAATGAGCAGTTCTTC. This codes for CASSFNFGQYNEQFF. V and J are TRBV5-8 and TRBJ2-1; unclear D gene. This CDR3 is 15 amino acids long. V lost 2 bases, J lost 4 bases, and 13 bases lay in between. CDR1 is SGHTS, CDR2 YDEGEE, per germline. Together with reference TRBV5-8 and TRBJ2-1, the CDR3 gives the full variable domain: EAGVTQSPTHLIKTRGQQATLRCSPISGHTSVYWYQQALGLGLQFLLWYDEGEERNRGNFPPRFSGRQFPNYSSELNVNALELEDSALYLCASSFNFGQYNEQFFGPGTRLTVL.

The V call is TRBV3-1, the J call TRBJ2-7; D gene ambiguous. The CDR3 totals 14 residues. Trimming removed 1 base from V and 6 bases from J, with 13 bases in between. CDR1 and CDR2 (germline): LGHDT, YNNKEL (reference sequence). CDR3 nucleotide sequence: TGTGCCAGCAGCCAAGGGCCGGGTTTTGGCGAGCAGTACTTC. Amino acid sequence: CASSQGPGFGEQYF.

The chain uses TRBV4-1 and TRBJ2-3; D tentatively fits TRBD1 or TRBD2 (5 bases each). V was cut by 3 bases and J by 2 bases, with 15 bases left in between. The CDR3 has 16 residues. Germline values: CDR1 MGHRA, CDR2 YSYEKL. CDR3 DNA sequence: TGCGCCAGCAGCCATCACCCGGGACCCAACACAGATACGCAGTATTTT. Protein: CASSHHPGPNTDTQYF.

This clonotype was seen many times. The chain is built from TRBV2 and TRBJ2-7, with D possibly matching TRBD2 (5 bases). Trimming took off 3 bases at V and 4 bases at J, with 19 bases between the two ends. Germline V gene data show CDR1 as SNHLY and CDR2 as FYNNEI. The CDR3 has 16 residues. CDR3 in amino acids: CASSDYRAGNGYEQYF. For the CDR3, the DNA is TGTGCCAGCAGTGATTATAGGGCCGGGAACGGGTACGAGCAGTACTTC.